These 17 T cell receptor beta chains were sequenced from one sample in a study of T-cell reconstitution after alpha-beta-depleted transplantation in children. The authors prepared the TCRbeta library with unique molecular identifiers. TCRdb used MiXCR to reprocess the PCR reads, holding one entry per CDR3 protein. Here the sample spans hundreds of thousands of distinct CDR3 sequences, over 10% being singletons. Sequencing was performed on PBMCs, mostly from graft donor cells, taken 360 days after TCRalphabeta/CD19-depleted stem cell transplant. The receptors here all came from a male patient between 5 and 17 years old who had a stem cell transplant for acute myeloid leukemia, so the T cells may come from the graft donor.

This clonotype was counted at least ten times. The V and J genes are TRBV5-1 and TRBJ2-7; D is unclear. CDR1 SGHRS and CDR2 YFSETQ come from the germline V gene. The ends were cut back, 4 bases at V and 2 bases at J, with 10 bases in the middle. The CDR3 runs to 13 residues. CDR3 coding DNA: TGCGCCAGCAGCCTTCGGGCAACCTACGAGCAGTACTTC. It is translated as CASSLRATYEQYF. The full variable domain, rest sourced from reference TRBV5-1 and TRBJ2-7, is KAGVTQTPRYLIKTRGQQVTLSCSPISGHRSVSWYQQTPGQGLQFLFEYFSETQRNKGNFPGRFSGRQFSNSRSEMNVSTLELGDSALYLCASSLRATYEQYFGPGTRLTVT.

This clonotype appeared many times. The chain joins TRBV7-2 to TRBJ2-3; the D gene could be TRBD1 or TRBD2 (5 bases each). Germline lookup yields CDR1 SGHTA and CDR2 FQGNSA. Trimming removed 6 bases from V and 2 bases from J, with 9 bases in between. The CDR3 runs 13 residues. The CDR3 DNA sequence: TGTGCCAGCAGACGGGACGTCACAGATACGCAGTATTTT. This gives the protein CASRRDVTDTQYF.

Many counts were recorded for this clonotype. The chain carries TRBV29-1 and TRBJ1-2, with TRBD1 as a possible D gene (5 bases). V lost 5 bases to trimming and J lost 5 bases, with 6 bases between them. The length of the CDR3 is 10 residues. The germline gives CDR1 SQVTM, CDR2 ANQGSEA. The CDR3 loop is CSVSGYGYTF. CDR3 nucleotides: TGCAGCGTTTCAGGGTATGGCTACACCTTC.

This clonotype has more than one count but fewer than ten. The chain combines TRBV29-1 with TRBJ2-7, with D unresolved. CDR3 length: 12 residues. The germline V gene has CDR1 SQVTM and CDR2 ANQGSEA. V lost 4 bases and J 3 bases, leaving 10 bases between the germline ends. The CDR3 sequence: CSVGPPGYEQYF. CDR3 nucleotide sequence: TGCAGCGTTGGCCCTCCGGGCTACGAGCAGTACTTC.

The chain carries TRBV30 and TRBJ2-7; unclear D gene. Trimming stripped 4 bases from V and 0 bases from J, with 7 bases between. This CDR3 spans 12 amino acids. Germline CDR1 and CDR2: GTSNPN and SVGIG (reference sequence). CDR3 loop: CAWKPLSYEQYF. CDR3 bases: TGTGCCTGGAAACCGCTCTCCTACGAGCAGTACTTC.

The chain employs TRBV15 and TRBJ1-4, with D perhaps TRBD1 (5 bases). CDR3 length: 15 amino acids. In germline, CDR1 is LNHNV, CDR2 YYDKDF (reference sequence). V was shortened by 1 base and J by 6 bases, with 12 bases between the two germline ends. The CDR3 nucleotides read TGTGCCACCAGCAGAGTCAGGGCCCCGGATGAAAAACTGTTTTTT. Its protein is CATSRVRAPDEKLFF.

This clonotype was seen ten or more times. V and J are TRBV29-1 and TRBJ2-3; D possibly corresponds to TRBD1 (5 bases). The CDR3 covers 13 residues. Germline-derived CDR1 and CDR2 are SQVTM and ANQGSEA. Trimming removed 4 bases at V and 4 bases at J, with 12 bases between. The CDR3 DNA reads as TGCAGCGTTGTTCCCAGGGTGGCAGATACGCAGTATTTT. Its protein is CSVVPRVADTQYF.

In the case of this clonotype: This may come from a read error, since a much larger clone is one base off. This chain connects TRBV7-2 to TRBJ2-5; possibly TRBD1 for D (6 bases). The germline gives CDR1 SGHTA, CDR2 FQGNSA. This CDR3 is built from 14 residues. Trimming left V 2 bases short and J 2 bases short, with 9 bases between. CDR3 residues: CASSLPTGQETQYF. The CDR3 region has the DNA TGTGCCAGCAGCTTACCGACAGGTCAAGAGACCCAGTACTTC.

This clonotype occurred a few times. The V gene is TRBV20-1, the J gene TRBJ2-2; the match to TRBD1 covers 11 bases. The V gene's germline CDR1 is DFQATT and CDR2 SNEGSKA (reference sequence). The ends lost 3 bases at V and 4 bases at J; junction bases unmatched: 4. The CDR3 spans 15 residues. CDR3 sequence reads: CSARGGTGGTGELFF. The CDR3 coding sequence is TGCAGTGCTAGGGGCGGGACAGGGGGCACCGGGGAGCTGTTTTTT.

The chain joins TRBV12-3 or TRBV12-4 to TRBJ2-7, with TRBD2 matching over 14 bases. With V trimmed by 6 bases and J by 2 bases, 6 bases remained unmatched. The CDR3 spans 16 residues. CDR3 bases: TGTGCCAGCAGGACTAGCGGGAGGGCCGGCGCCTACGAGCAGTACTTC. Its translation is CASRTSGRAGAYEQYF.

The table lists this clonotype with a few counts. CDR3 in DNA: TGTGCCAGCAGTTTAAGGTGGGAAATGAACACTGAAGCTTTCTTT. Protein: CASSLRWEMNTEAFF. The rearrangement uses TRBV28 and TRBJ1-1; D is unclear. CDR1 and CDR2 (germline): MDHEN, SYDVKM. Trimming took off 2 bases at V and 0 bases at J, with 10 bases between the two ends. The CDR3 runs 15 residues.

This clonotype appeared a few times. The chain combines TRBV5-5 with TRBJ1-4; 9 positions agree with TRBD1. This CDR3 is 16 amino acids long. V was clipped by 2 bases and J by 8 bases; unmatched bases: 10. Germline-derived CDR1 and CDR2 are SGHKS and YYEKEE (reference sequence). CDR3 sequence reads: CASSFIPGQGPEKLFF. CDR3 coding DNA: TGTGCCAGCAGCTTTATTCCGGGACAGGGACCGGAAAAACTGTTTTTT.

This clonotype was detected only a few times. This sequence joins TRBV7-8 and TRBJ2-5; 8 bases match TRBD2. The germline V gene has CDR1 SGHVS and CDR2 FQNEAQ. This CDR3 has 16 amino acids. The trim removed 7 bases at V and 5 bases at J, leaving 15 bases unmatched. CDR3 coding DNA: TGTGCCAGCAAGTTGTTAATAGCGGGACCGGTGGAGACCCAGTACTTC. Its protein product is CASKLLIAGPVETQYF.

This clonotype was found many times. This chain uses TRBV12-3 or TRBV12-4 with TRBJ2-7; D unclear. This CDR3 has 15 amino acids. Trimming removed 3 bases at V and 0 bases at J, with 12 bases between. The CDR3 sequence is CASSFRGSSSYEQYF. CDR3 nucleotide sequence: TGTGCCAGCAGTTTTCGCGGTTCGAGCTCCTACGAGCAGTACTTC.

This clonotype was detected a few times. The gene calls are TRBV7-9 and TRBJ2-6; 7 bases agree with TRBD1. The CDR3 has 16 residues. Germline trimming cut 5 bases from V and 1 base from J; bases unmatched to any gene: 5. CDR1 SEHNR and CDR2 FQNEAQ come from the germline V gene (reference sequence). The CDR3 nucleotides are TGTGCCAGCAGCCCATCGACAGGGTCTGGGGCCAACGTCCTGACTTTC. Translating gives CASSPSTGSGANVLTF.

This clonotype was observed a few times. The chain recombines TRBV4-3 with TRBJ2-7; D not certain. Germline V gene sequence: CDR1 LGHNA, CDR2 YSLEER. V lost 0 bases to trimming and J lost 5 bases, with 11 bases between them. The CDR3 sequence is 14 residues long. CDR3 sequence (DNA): TGCGCCAGCAGCCAAGATAGTGGACGGGACGAGCAGTACTTC. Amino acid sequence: CASSQDSGRDEQYF.

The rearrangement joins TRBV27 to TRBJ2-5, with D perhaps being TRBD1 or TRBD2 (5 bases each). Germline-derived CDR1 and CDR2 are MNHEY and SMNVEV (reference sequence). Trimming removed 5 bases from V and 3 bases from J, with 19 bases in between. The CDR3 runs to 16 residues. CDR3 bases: TGTGCCAGCAGTAGACTGATCGGGGACGGCGAAGAGACCCAGTACTTC. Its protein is CASSRLIGDGEETQYF.